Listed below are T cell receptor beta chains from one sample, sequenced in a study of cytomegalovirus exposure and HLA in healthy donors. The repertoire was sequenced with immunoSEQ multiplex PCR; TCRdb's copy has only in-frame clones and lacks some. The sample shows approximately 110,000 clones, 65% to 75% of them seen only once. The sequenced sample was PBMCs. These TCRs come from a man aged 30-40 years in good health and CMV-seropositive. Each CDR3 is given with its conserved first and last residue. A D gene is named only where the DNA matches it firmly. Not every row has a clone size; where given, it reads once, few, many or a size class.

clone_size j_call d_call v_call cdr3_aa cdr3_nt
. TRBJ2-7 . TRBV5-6 CASSSEASESSYEQYF TGTGCCAGCAGCTCGGAGGCAAGCGAGAGCTCCTACGAGCAGTACTTC
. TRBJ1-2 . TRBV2 CASSVQGLNGYTF TGTGCCAGCAGCGTCCAGGGATTGAATGGCTACACCTTC
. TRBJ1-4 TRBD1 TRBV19 CASSILQGAIGEKLFF TGTGCCAGTAGTATACTACAGGGGGCTATCGGTGAAAAACTGTTTTTT
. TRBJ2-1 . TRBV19 CASRANRGAAYNEQFF TGTGCCAGTAGAGCCAACCGGGGGGCAGCCTACAATGAGCAGTTCTTC
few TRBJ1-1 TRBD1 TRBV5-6 CASSFGTGGSGTEAFF TGTGCCAGCAGCTTCGGAACAGGGGGCAGTGGGACTGAAGCTTTCTTT
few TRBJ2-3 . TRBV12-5 CASAIQGGTDTQYF TGTGCTAGTGCTATCCAGGGCGGCACAGATACGCAGTATTTT
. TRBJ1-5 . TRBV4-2 CASSQGADYSNQPQHF TGTGCCAGCAGCCAAGGGGCAGATTATAGCAATCAGCCCCAGCATTTT
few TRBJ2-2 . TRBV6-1 CASLVVAGELFF TGTGCCAGCCTTGTAGTGGCCGGGGAGCTGTTTTTT
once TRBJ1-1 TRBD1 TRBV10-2 CASIRQGTLNTEAFF TGCGCCAGCATCAGACAGGGGACGCTGAACACTGAAGCTTTCTTT
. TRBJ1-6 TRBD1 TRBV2 CASSESGQDYVYSSYNSPLHF TGTGCCAGCAGTGAATCGGGACAGGATTATGTTTATAGCTCCTATAATTCACCCCTCCACTTT
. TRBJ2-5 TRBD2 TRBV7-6 CASSPLAGEETQYF TGTGCCAGCAGCCCCCTAGCGGGGGAAGAGACCCAGTACTTC
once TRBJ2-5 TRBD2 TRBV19 CASSMGLAGPAVYF TGTGCCAGTAGTATGGGACTAGCGGGACCCGCAGTGTACTTC
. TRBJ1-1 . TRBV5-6 CASSGGLRTEAFF TGTGCCAGCAGCGGGGGCCTGAGGACTGAAGCTTTCTTT
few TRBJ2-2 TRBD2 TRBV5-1 CASSQSTSGGELFF TGCGCCAGCAGCCAGTCTACTAGCGGCGGGGAGCTGTTTTTT
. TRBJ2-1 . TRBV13 CASTVSYNEQFF TGTGCCAGTACTGTCTCCTACAATGAGCAGTTCTTC
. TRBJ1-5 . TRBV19 CASSIGQRGQPQHF TGTGCCAGTAGTATAGGACAAAGGGGTCAGCCCCAGCATTTT
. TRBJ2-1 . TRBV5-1 CASSLSQESSYNEQFF TGCGCCAGCAGCTTGAGCCAGGAAAGCTCCTACAATGAGCAGTTCTTC
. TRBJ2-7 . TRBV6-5 CASSYDSTVSYEQYF TGTGCCAGCAGTTACGACAGCACCGTCTCCTACGAGCAGTACTTC
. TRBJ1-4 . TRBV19 CASSNLRNEKLFF TGTGCCAGTAGTAACCTCAGGAATGAAAAACTGTTTTTT
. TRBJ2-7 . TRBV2 CASCRPAYEQYF TGTGCCAGCTGCAGGCCCGCCTACGAGCAGTACTTC
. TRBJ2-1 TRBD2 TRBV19 CASSSSRGGLNEQFF TGTGCCAGTAGTTCTTCGCGGGGGGGCCTCAATGAGCAGTTCTTC